This entry features one T cell receptor (beta chain) sequence. This clone was recorded only once. Its antigen is still unknown. Per-nucleotide qualities are absent, and no much larger clonotype sits a single base away. These data are taken from a study of blood T cell repertoires in COVID-19 (dated by TCRdb to the early 2020s). For the wider study: Samples covering the acute and convalescent phases of COVID-19 were provided by collaborators in the United States, Italy and Spain. The material from the prospective study consisted of cDNA or gDNA derived from T cells, B-cell-depleted T cells, or PBMCs. The dataset comprised deeply sampled blood TCRbeta repertoires from subjects exposed to, actively infected with, or recovered from COVID-19. A freely available public database, intended as a resource for researchers studying the immune response to SARS-CoV-2, is where the repertoires were released. Samples were obtained from the ongoing ImmuneRACE study (first 160 participants) and from some 1,200 subjects provided by 6 global collaborators. Nearly every sample came with metadata listing a de-identified subject ID, COVID-19 status, age in years and sex. Where available, HLA class I and class II types were taken from metadata supplied by the sample provider and were not determined by assay-based typing.

The CDR3 starts with the cysteine, ends with the phenylalanine, and has 16 residues. Kept here is only the CDR3 DNA, which spans 48 bases and is read in frame from base 1. The junction carries 24 bases between V and J, which are trimmed by 6 bases and 5 bases respectively. From the germline V gene (reference sequence), CDR1 is SGHNT and CDR2 is YYREEE. Another Seattle source contributed samples from volunteer blood donors who had recovered from COVID-19. The collaborating institutions used their own protocols to collect whole blood in K2EDTA tubes. For TCRbeta analysis, collaborator samples were shipped as frozen whole blood, as isolated PBMCs, or as DNA extracted from either sample type. TCRbeta CDR3 regions were amplified from genomic DNA using the immunoSEQ Assay, a bias-controlled multiplex PCR. The study's own analysis went as follows. The number of nucleated cells in each sample was estimated by amplification of reference gene primers within the assay. To quantify the absolute abundance of each unique TCRbeta CDR3 rearrangement, sequence reads were collapsed and filtered. For each sample, productive Simpson clonality was calculated by taking the square root of Simpson's diversity index across productive rearrangements. Not all clones reach the TCRdb copy of this immuneACCESS table, which keeps in-frame sequences only. Checked studies attribute under half of the gap to unresolved V genes and leave the rest unexplained. The V and J calls and the clone size are those of that table, but D and trimming were determined from the DNA. The sample data list 190,000 or so clones, and around nine tenths of these were observed just once. Jointly, the top ten make up 6.2% of the sample.

Study-level results and caveats: Clinical and demographic metadata were provided uncurated, with the amount varying by source and participant.

The source material was peripheral blood. The chain couples TRBV5-4 to TRBJ2-7, with no D gene named confidently. This receptor was taken from a man aged 55 to 70 who had recovered from COVID-19. CDR3 sequence: CASTLSPSGFANEQYF. The sequence in DNA is TGTGCCAGCACCCTGAGCCCCTCCGGTTTCGCCAACGAGCAGTACTTC.